This TCR beta chain was captured by sequencing in a study of patients and donors after allogeneic stem cell transplantation. Germline CDR1 is SGHRS and CDR2 is YFSETQ. There are 14 residues in the CDR3. Trimming shortened V by 7 bases and J by 5 bases, and 18 bases separated the two germline ends. One entry per CDR3 protein, called by TCRdb with MiXCR from the RT-PCR reads. The sample shows hundreds of thousands of distinct CDR3 sequences, roughly 17% of them seen only once. This clonotype has just a few counts. The specimen was blood, either unsorted or a sorted T cell fraction (not recorded which). This chain connects TRBV5-1 to TRBJ2-5; D is possibly TRBD2 (7 bases). The sequence came from a human donor who was either an allogeneic HSCT recipient or a stem cell or donor lymphocyte infusion donor (not recorded which). It is not recorded whose cells these are; they may come from a transplant donor. CDR3: CASCTGGRRETQYF. The CDR3 DNA follows: TGCGCCAGCTGCACGGGGGGCCGCAGGGAGACCCAGTACTTC.